Listed here are 3 T cell receptor beta chains from one sample, sequenced in a study of blood T cell repertoires in COVID-19. TCRdb's table, derived via immunoSEQ multiplex PCR, lists solely in-frame clones and lacks some. The sample carries around 270,000 clones, approximately 90% recorded once. Sample: peripheral blood. These receptors all stem from a young man with acute or convalescent COVID-19.

This clone was picked up a small number of times. The chain uses TRBV5-1 and TRBJ2-3, with D perhaps matching TRBD2 (5 bases). The CDR3 consists of 14 residues. Trimming took 3 bases from V and 6 from J, leaving 14 bases between them. Germline lookup yields CDR1 SGHRS and CDR2 YFSETQ. This chain's CDR3 is CASSSGLLADTQYF. DNA of the CDR3: TGCGCCAGCAGCTCCGGACTCTTAGCTGATACGCAGTATTTT.

V gene TRBV29-1 combines with J gene TRBJ2-1; D unclear. Looked up from germline, CDR1 is SQVTM and CDR2 is ANQGSEA. This CDR3 contains 16 residues. Between the trimmed V and J ends, which lost 0 bases and 0 bases, there was a span of 12 bases. DNA for the CDR3: TGCAGCGTTGAAGATTTAGCCATGAGCTCCTACAATGAGCAGTTCTTC. Translation gives CSVEDLAMSSYNEQFF.

The chain uses TRBV28 and TRBJ1-5; TRBD1 matches at 7 bases. V was pared by 7 bases and J by 2 bases, with 11 bases of the junction left unmatched. The germline V gene has CDR1 MDHEN and CDR2 SYDVKM. The CDR3 length is 16 residues. In DNA, the CDR3 is TGTGCCAGCAAAATTTTAGGAGGGGGCGGCAATCAGCCCCAGCATTTT. It encodes CASKILGGGGNQPQHF.